A selection of T cell receptor beta chains follows, all from one sample in a study of CD8+CD57+ T cells in acquired aplastic anemia. TCRdb re-analysed the reads in MiXCR, keeping a single row per CDR3 protein. The sample has 150,000 to 200,000 distinct CDR3 sequences, about three fifths seen once. The sequencing input was sorted CD4+, CD8+, or CD8+CD57+ T cells (not recorded which) from PBMCs. Receptors were obtained from a human donor in good health. CDR3s include the opening cysteine and the closing phenylalanine or tryptophan. The D gene is left open where the match is weak. Expanded clones get a size class; other rows say once, few or many, or leave the size out.

clone_size j_call v_call d_call cdr3_nt cdr3_aa
many TRBJ2-7 TRBV6-2/TRBV6-3 TRBD1 TGTGCCAGCAGTTACTCGGACAGGGGGGCCTACGAGCAGTACTTC CASSYSDRGAYEQYF
. TRBJ2-5 TRBV10-3 TRBD1 TGTGCCATCAGAGCGGACAGGGGAAAAGAAGAGACCCAGTACTTC CAIRADRGKEETQYF
. TRBJ2-7 TRBV5-1 TRBD1 TGTGCCAGCAGCTTGGGGACAGACTACGAGCAGTACTTC CASSLGTDYEQYF
. TRBJ2-1 TRBV5-6 TRBD2 TGTGCCAGCAGCTTGGCCGTGCGGGAGGTTTCCTACAATGGGCAGTTCTTC CASSLAVREVSYNGQFF
. TRBJ1-1 TRBV11-3 . TGTGCCAGCAGCTTACTTTTCTGCGCAGGGGCGTGGAGCACTGAAGCTTTCTTT CASSLLFCAGAWSTEAFF
many TRBJ2-7 TRBV4-1 TRBD1 TGCGCCAGCAGCCAAGAATACAGGGGGTGGTACGAGCAGTACTTC CASSQEYRGWYEQYF
. TRBJ1-2 TRBV24-1 . TGTGCCACCGGCACAGACCGCTATGGCTACACCTTC CATGTDRYGYTF
. TRBJ1-1 TRBV9 . TGTGCCAGCAGCGTAGGCATAGGCCGGGCGGACACTGAAGCTTTCTTT CASSVGIGRADTEAFF
many TRBJ1-6 TRBV7-2 TRBD1 TGTGCCAGCAGCCCCTCGACAGGGGGTATTTCACCCCTCCACTTT CASSPSTGGISPLHF
. TRBJ1-1 TRBV10-3 TRBD1 TGTGCCACCCTTGGACAGGGGAACACTGAAGCTTTCTTT CATLGQGNTEAFF
. TRBJ2-7 TRBV11-2 . TGTGCCAGCAGCTTAGACAGGGGGGTCGCCTCCTACGAGCAGTACTTC CASSLDRGVASYEQYF
. TRBJ2-3 TRBV24-1 . TGTGCCACCAGTGATTCTAGTGTCGATACGCAGTATTTT CATSDSSVDTQYF
. TRBJ2-7 TRBV10-3 . TGTGCCATCAGTGACGGGAGCTCCTACGAGCAGTACTTC CAISDGSSYEQYF
. TRBJ2-2 TRBV12-3/TRBV12-4 TRBD1 TGTGCCAGCAGAGGGAGGGGACAGGGGGCTCTTCGGACCGGGGATCTGTTTTTT CASRGRGQGALRTGDLFF
. TRBJ2-1 TRBV2 . TGTGCCAGCAGTCAGGACGGAGGGAGGAATGAGCAGTTCTTC CASSQDGGRNEQFF
. TRBJ2-1 TRBV2 TRBD2 TGTGCCAGCAGTGAATCGGGACTAGCGACAACACCCTTCAATGAGCAGTTCTTC CASSESGLATTPFNEQFF
few TRBJ1-6 TRBV5-5 . TGTGCCAGCAGCTTGAGGCAGGGACTGGATTCACCCCTCCACTTT CASSLRQGLDSPLHF
. TRBJ2-3 TRBV24-1 . TGTGCCACCAGTGGCGGGGCCGTTCGGACAGATACGCAGTATTTT CATSGGAVRTDTQYF
many TRBJ2-7 TRBV6-1 . TGTGCCAGCAGTGAGTATTACAGGGCCCACGAGCAGTACTTC CASSEYYRAHEQYF
many TRBJ2-1 TRBV6-6 . TGTGCCAGGAAGATAAGGAAACGGAATGAGCAGTTCTTC CARKIRKRNEQFF
few TRBJ1-1 TRBV7-9 TRBD1 TGTGCCAGCAGCTTGCTTGGGACAGTGAACACTGAAGCTTTCTTT CASSLLGTVNTEAFF
. TRBJ2-7 TRBV18 . TGTGCCAGCTCACCCCGGGACCTCTCTATCGAGCAGTACTTC CASSPRDLSIEQYF